This entry concerns a single T cell receptor beta chain. The data are from a study of glioma-infiltrating T cells after dendritic cell vaccination. Study information: Treatment, given 2003 to 2012, was autologous tumor lysate-pulsed dendritic cell vaccination.

Trimming at V came to 0 bases and at J to 3 bases, leaving 3 bases not matched to a gene. The CDR3 sequence is 15 residues long. CDR1 SGDLS and CDR2 YYNGEE come from the germline V gene. This sample's time point: after dendritic cell vaccination, including at tumor progression/relapse. Clones were read by immunoSEQ multiplex PCR, and TCRdb kept only the in-frame ones, dropping some. The table includes some 110,000 clones, nearly 90% detected once. This TCR was recovered from a human donor with glioblastoma. The source was blood, collected after dendritic cell vaccination. The chain combines TRBV9 with TRBJ2-4, with 7 bases aligning to TRBD2. DNA of the CDR3: TGTGCCAGCAGCGTAGACAGCGGGGTCAAAAACATTCAGTACTTC. Translating gives CASSVDSGVKNIQYF.